Listed here are 17 T cell receptor beta chains from one sample, sequenced in a study of cytomegalovirus exposure and HLA in healthy donors. PCR amplification relied on 60 Vbeta primers (plus 13 Jbeta primers). The protocol was immunoSEQ multiplex PCR, while the TCRdb copy is restricted to in-frame clones and leaves out a portion. The profile shows some 200,000 clones, approximately 70% of them singletons. The material sequenced was PBMCs. The receptors were gathered from a man aged 40-50 years in good health and CMV-seropositive.

This chain connects TRBV2 to TRBJ1-1, with D maybe TRBD1 (5 bases). This CDR3 has 16 amino acids. V was cut by 2 bases and J by 5 bases, with 18 bases left in between. Germline lookup yields CDR1 SNHLY and CDR2 FYNNEI. The CDR3 here is CASSESPRGLGTEAFF. The CDR3 coding sequence is TGTGCCAGCAGTGAATCCCCTAGGGGCCTGGGAACTGAAGCTTTCTTT. Full variable domain (outside the CDR3, taken from reference TRBV2 and TRBJ1-1): EPEVTQTPSHQVTQMGQEVILRCVPISNHLYFYWYRQILGQKVEFLVSFYNNEISEKSEIFDDQFSVERPDGSNFTLKIRSTKLEDSAMYFCASSESPRGLGTEAFFGQGTRLTVV.

The rearrangement links TRBV11-2 to TRBJ2-1; 10 bases line up with TRBD1. Germline CDR1 reads SGHAT; CDR2 reads FQNNGV. V dropped 5 bases and J dropped 5; count of bases not matched to a gene: 3. CDR3 size: 14 residues. CDR3 bases: TGTGCCAGCAGCGCAGACAGGGGGCACAATGAGCAGTTCTTC. It yields the protein CASSADRGHNEQFF.

This chain connects TRBV28 to TRBJ1-6; D may be TRBD1 (5 bases). V lost 3 bases, J lost 6 bases, and 9 bases lay in between. Looked up from germline, CDR1 is MDHEN and CDR2 is SYDVKM. The CDR3 is 14 amino acids. This CDR3 reads CASSLGQVNSPLHF. CDR3 nucleotides: TGTGCCAGCAGTTTGGGGCAGGTTAATTCACCCCTCCACTTT. Supplemented by reference TRBV28 and TRBJ1-6, the full variable domain reads DVKVTQSSRYLVKRTGEKVFLECVQDMDHENMFWYRQDPGLGLRLIYFSYDVKMKEKGDIPEGYSVSREKKERFSLILESASTNQTSMYLCASSLGQVNSPLHFGNGTRLTVT.

V gene TRBV7-2 combines with J gene TRBJ2-5; D is uncertain. V was trimmed by 0 bases and J by 5 bases, leaving 10 bases between them. The CDR3 extends over 14 amino acids. CDR1 and CDR2 from the germline V gene are SGHTA and FQGNSA. CDR3 DNA sequence: TGTGCCAGCAGCTTAGCCGTCAGATGGGAGACCCAGTACTTC. Residues: CASSLAVRWETQYF.

V is TRBV12-5 and J is TRBJ2-2; 8 bases fit TRBD2. This CDR3 comprises 16 residues. Per the germline V gene, CDR1 is LGHNT and CDR2 is FRNRAP. J was trimmed by 1 base and V by 3 bases; bases with no gene match: 4. The CDR3, as DNA: TGTGCTAGTGGTTTCGCCGGGACTAGGAACACCGGGGAGCTGTTTTTT. Translating gives CASGFAGTRNTGELFF.

The gene calls are TRBV5-1 and TRBJ2-1, with 9 bases matching TRBD2. Germline V gene lookup returns CDR1 SGHRS and CDR2 YFSETQ. With V trimmed by 3 bases and J by 10 bases, 11 bases remained unmatched. The CDR3 has 15 amino acids. The CDR3 reads CASSWRFGGGAEQFF. The CDR3 DNA reads as TGCGCCAGCAGCTGGCGGTTTGGCGGGGGGGCCGAGCAGTTCTTC. Drawing the rest from reference TRBV5-1 and TRBJ2-1, the complete variable domain is KAGVTQTPRYLIKTRGQQVTLSCSPISGHRSVSWYQQTPGQGLQFLFEYFSETQRNKGNFPGRFSGRQFSNSRSEMNVSTLELGDSALYLCASSWRFGGGAEQFFGPGTRLTVL.

The chain couples TRBV28 to TRBJ2-7, with 7 positions matching TRBD1. V lost 5 bases to trimming and J lost 12 bases; unmatched junction nucleotides: 7. In germline, CDR1 is MDHEN, CDR2 SYDVKM. This CDR3 spans 11 amino acids. CDR3 protein: CASSGQTGMYF. The CDR3 nucleotides read TGTGCCAGCAGTGGGCAGACAGGGATGTACTTC.

This chain connects TRBV6-6 to TRBJ1-4; TRBD1 matches at 8 bases. CDR1 MNHNY and CDR2 SVGAGI come from the germline V gene (reference sequence). The CDR3 spans 16 residues. Trimming took 0 bases from V and 6 from J; bases not matched to a gene: 6. CDR3 loop: CASSYSRTGLDEKLFF. Here the CDR3 DNA reads TGTGCCAGCAGTTACTCGAGGACAGGGCTCGATGAAAAACTGTTTTTT.

This chain links TRBV11-2 with TRBJ2-7, with D possibly being TRBD2 (6 bases). The germline gives CDR1 SGHAT, CDR2 FQNNGV. Between the trimmed V and J ends, which lost 4 bases and 0 bases, there was a span of 10 bases. This CDR3 is 14 amino acids long. The DNA of the CDR3 is TGTGCCAGCAGCTGGTCTAGCGTCTCCTACGAGCAGTACTTC. It encodes CASSWSSVSYEQYF.

This sequence joins TRBV11-3 and TRBJ2-7; D is possibly TRBD2 (5 bases). CDR3 length: 12 residues. Germline V gene sequence: CDR1 SGHNT, CDR2 YENEEA. The V end was cut by 5 bases, the J end by 6 bases, with 11 bases between. The CDR3 here is CASSTASSEQYF. In DNA form, the CDR3 reads TGTGCCAGCAGCACTGCTAGCTCCGAGCAGTACTTC.

V and J are TRBV4-1 and TRBJ1-1; D gene uncertain. The CDR3 totals 15 residues. V was trimmed by 1 base and J by 7 bases, leaving 16 bases between them. CDR1 and CDR2 (germline): MGHRA, YSYEKL. The CDR3 sequence: CASSQGLGFALEAFF. CDR3 coding DNA: TGCGCCAGCAGCCAAGGTCTCGGGTTTGCCCTTGAAGCTTTCTTT.

The rearrangement links TRBV9 to TRBJ2-3; 7 bases align to TRBD1. Germline values: CDR1 SGDLS, CDR2 YYNGEE. Trimming took 2 bases from V and 3 from J; bases not matched to a gene: 6. This CDR3 has 15 amino acids. The CDR3 nucleotides read TGTGCCAGCAGCGTTAGACAGGGCCAAACAGATACGCAGTATTTT. Its protein product is CASSVRQGQTDTQYF.

The CDR3 is CASSEGLAGSSYNEQFF. Here the CDR3 DNA reads TGTGCCAGCAGCGAGGGACTAGCGGGGAGCTCCTACAATGAGCAGTTCTTC. The chain joins TRBV6-4 to TRBJ2-1; 13 bases line up with TRBD2. J lost 0 bases, V lost 6 bases, and 5 bases had no gene match. The CDR3 length is 17 residues. Germline values: CDR1 MRHNA, CDR2 SNTAGT.

This chain uses TRBV5-6 with TRBJ2-1; 7 nucleotides agree with TRBD1. CDR3 length equals 16 residues. Germline CDR1 reads SGHDT; CDR2 reads YYEEEE. Trimming took 0 bases from V and 6 from J; bases not matched to a gene: 9. The CDR3 reads CASSLAIQAGGNEQFF. DNA for the CDR3: TGTGCCAGCAGCTTGGCCATACAGGCAGGGGGCAATGAGCAGTTCTTC.

This CDR3 is CASSQGWTSGLAKFF. CDR3 in DNA: TGCGCCAGCAGCCAAGGTTGGACTAGCGGGTTAGCGAAGTTCTTC. V gene TRBV4-3 combines with J gene TRBJ2-1, with 11 bases identical to TRBD2. J was trimmed by 14 bases and V by 1 base; bases with no gene match: 10. This CDR3 comprises 15 residues. Germline V lookup: CDR1 LGHNA, CDR2 YSLEER.

The chain links TRBV6-1 to TRBJ1-5; TRBD1 is a possible D gene (5 bases). Trimming removed 3 bases at V and 1 base at J, with 10 bases between. CDR3 length: 15 residues. Germline CDR1 MNHNS, CDR2 SASEGT. Here the CDR3 reads CASSEVAGSNQPQHF. For the CDR3, the DNA is TGTGCCAGCAGTGAGGTGGCAGGGAGCAATCAGCCCCAGCATTTT.

About this clone: A read error may produce the germline difference seen at one junction end. The genes are TRBV29-1 and TRBJ1-2; no firm D call. The length of the CDR3 is 15 residues. The germline V gene encodes CDR1 SQVTM and CDR2 ANQGSEA. The CDR3 DNA sequence: TGCGGCGTTGAAGGGTCCACAGAGAGAAACTATGGCTACACCTTC. Its translation is CGVEGSTERNYGYTF. The full variable domain, rest sourced from reference TRBV29-1 and TRBJ1-2, is SAVISQKPSRDICQRGTSLTIQCQVDSQVTMMFWYRQQPGQSLTLIATANQGSEATYESGFVIDKFPISRPNLTFSTLTVSNMSPEDSSIYLCGVEGSTERNYGYTFGSGTRLTVV.